This TCR beta chain was sequenced in a study of vaccination and CD4 T cells after COVID-19. Cultured CD4+ T cell DNA was sequenced using the Oncomine TCR Beta short-read assay. Genomic DNA was taken out of cultured CD4+ T cells by extraction. MiXCR, applied by TCRdb to the PCR reads, yields one record per CDR3 protein. Among approximately 10,000 distinct CDR3 sequences listed, about 57% were seen once. About this clonotype: Its antigen is unknown.

Treatment indicated: approximately 9-day PBMC culture with coronavirus spike peptide pools or control peptides (ViraFEST assay). This CDR3 has 17 residues. V dropped 5 bases and J dropped 4; count of bases not matched to a gene: 10. Germline V gene lookup returns CDR1 SGHTA and CDR2 FQGNSA. The receptor was derived from a human donor who had recovered from COVID-19. The material sequenced was CD4+ T cells from blood, cultured in vitro. The chain recombines TRBV7-2 with TRBJ2-2; 10 positions match TRBD2. CDR3 nucleotides: TGTGCCAGCAGCCTTACCGGAGCGGGGGGGCCCACCGGGGAGCTGTTTTTT. Its translation: CASSLTGAGGPTGELFF.